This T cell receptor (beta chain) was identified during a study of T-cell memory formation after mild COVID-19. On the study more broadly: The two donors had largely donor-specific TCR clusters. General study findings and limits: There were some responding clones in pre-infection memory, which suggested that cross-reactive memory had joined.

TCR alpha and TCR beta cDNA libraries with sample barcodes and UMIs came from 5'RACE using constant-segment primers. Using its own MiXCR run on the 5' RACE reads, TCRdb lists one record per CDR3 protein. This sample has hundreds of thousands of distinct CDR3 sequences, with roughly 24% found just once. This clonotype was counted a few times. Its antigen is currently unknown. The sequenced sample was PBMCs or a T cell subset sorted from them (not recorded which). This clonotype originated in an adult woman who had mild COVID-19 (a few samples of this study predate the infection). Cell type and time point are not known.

CDR3 region: CASSLLPGLASSTDTQYF. CDR3 coding DNA: TGTGCCAGCAGCTTGCTTCCGGGACTAGCGTCAAGCACAGATACGCAGTATTTT. This chain uses TRBV7-3 with TRBJ2-3; 10 bases are a match to TRBD2. CDR3 length: 18 amino acids. V lost 3 bases to trimming and J lost 0 bases; unmatched junction nucleotides: 9. Germline CDR1 is SGHTA and CDR2 is FQGTGA.